Listed here is a single TCR beta chain. What it binds is not known. Patients included in sequencing had previously demonstrated CD8+CD57+ cell expansion by flow cytometry. This record comes from a study of CD8+CD57+ T cells in acquired aplastic anemia. Overall study findings and caveats: No significant patient-versus-control difference appeared in CD8+ Simpson's diversity. Patients and controls had in common approximately 30 CD8+ CDR3 sequences.

It was genomic DNA that served as the template for profiling TCR beta VDJ and CDR3. TCRdb fed the reads into MiXCR, producing one record per CDR3 protein. The data show some 200,000 distinct CDR3 sequences, 48% seen once. V was trimmed by 8 bases and J by 4 bases, leaving 11 bases between them. This CDR3 is built from 13 residues. Germline assignment: CDR1 LNHDA and CDR2 SQIVND (reference sequence). The rearrangement links TRBV19 to TRBJ2-2, with a weak D call TRBD1 (6 bases). Sequencing was performed on sorted CD4+, CD8+, or CD8+CD57+ T cells (not recorded which) from PBMCs. This clonotype originated in a human donor with aplastic anemia. CDR3: CASRQVATGELFF. Written as DNA, the CDR3 is TGTGCCAGTCGACAGGTAGCCACCGGGGAGCTGTTTTTT. The whole variable domain, remainder taken from reference TRBV19 and TRBJ2-2, is DGGITQSPKYLFRKEGQNVTLSCEQNLNHDAMYWYRQDPGQGLRLIYYSQIVNDFQKGDIAEGYSVSREKKESFPLTVTSAQKNPTAFYLCASRQVATGELFFGEGSRLTVL.